This T cell receptor (beta chain) was captured in a study of post-analysis software for immune sequencing data. Whole-study findings and limits: When compared against controls, multiple sclerosis patients showed significantly lower normalized Chao1 diversity. Samples prepared in the same batch strongly co-clustered by F measure. Patients showed TRBV5-6, TRBV5-1 and TRBV20-1 among five TRBV segments more frequent than in controls.

Unique molecular identifiers were present in the TCR beta cDNA libraries. A single record per CDR3 protein comes from TCRdb applying MiXCR to the PCR reads. In the table there are some 690,000 distinct CDR3 sequences, about 60% of which are singletons. This CDR3 comprises 16 residues. Remarks on this clonotype: The antigen remains undetermined.

V gene TRBV21-1 combines with J gene TRBJ2-7; the DNA was not compared with TRBD2, the D call given in the table. TRBV21-1 is labeled a pseudogene. The sequence derives from a girl aged 2 to 9 with multiple sclerosis. Sequencing input: blood. The CDR3 coding sequence is TGTGCCAGCAGCAAAGCGAAATTAGCGGGGGGGTACGAGCAGTACTTC. Residues: CASSKAKLAGGYEQYF.